This TCR beta chain is drawn from a study of T cells expressing NK-cell markers. The CDR3 length is 15 residues. Germline V gene sequence: CDR1 SGHVS, CDR2 FNYEAQ. TCRdb re-called the 5' RACE reads and shows each CDR3 protein once, DNA omitted. This sample contains about 550,000 distinct CDR3 sequences. The sequenced sample consisted of blood T cells: a sorted CD56 or NKG2C T cell subset, CD4+ or CD8+ T cells, or bulk PBMC T cells (not recorded which). The V gene is TRBV7-6, the J gene TRBJ2-7. The sequence came from a man younger than 35 in good health. The CDR3 sequence: CASSSSSDGTYEQYF. The entire variable domain, with the rest obtained from reference TRBV7-6 and TRBJ2-7, is as follows: GAGVSQSPRYKVTKRGQDVALRCDPISGHVSLYWYRQALGQGPEFLTYFNYEAQQDKSGLPNDRFSAERPEGSISTLTIQRTEQRDSAMYRCASSSSSDGTYEQYFGPGTRLTVT.